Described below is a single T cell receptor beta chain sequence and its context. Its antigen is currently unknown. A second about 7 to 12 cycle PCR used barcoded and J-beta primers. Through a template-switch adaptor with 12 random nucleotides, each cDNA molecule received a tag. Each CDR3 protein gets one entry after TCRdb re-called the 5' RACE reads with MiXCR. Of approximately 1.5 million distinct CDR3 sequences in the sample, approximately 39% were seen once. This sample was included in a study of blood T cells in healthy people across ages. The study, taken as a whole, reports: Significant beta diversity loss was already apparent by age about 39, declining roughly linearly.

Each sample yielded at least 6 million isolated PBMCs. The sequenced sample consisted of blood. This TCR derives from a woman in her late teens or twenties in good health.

The DNA of the CDR3 is TGCGCCAGCAGCCCCGGGACTAGGGACTCCGGGGAGCTGTTTTTT. Its protein is CASSPGTRDSGELFF. This chain uses TRBV5-1 with TRBJ2-2; 8 bases map to TRBD2. There are 15 residues in the CDR3. V shed 4 bases, J shed 6 bases, and the junction held 8 bases outside the gene matches. In germline, CDR1 is SGHRS, CDR2 YFSETQ.